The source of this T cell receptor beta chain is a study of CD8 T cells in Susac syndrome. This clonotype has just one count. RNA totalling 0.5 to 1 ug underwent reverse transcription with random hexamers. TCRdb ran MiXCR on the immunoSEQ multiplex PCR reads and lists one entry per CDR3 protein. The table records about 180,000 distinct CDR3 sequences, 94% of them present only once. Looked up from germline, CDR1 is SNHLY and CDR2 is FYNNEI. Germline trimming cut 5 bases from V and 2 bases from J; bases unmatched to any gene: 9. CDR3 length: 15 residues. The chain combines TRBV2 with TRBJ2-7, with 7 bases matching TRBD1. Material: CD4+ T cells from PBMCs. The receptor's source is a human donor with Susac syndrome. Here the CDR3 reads CASSQQGQEAYEQYF. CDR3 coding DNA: TGTGCCAGCAGTCAACAGGGGCAAGAGGCCTACGAGCAGTACTTC.